Below are 8 T cell receptor beta chains sequenced from a single sample in a study of cytomegalovirus exposure and HLA in healthy donors. With 60 Vbeta and 13 Jbeta primers, the PCR was carried out. Clones were sequenced by immunoSEQ multiplex PCR, and TCRdb holds only the in-frame ones, with some missing. The sample table includes about 200,000 clones. Input material: PBMCs. These TCRs come from a boy younger than 18 in good health and CMV-seronegative.

DNA for the CDR3: TGCAGCGTTGAATTCAGTTTCAATCAGCCCCAGCATTTT. Its translation is CSVEFSFNQPQHF. The chain couples TRBV29-1 to TRBJ1-5; D not certain. This CDR3 is 13 amino acids long. V gave up 2 bases and J gave up 3 bases, with 8 bases separating them. Looked up from germline, CDR1 is SQVTM and CDR2 is ANQGSEA.

The chain uses TRBV28 and TRBJ2-5; 8 bases line up with TRBD2. V lost 3 bases and J lost 5; bases outside the gene matches: 8. Germline CDR1 and CDR2: MDHEN and SYDVKM. The CDR3 has 15 residues. CDR3 sequence: CASSLSGGPGETQYF. In DNA form, the CDR3 reads TGTGCCAGCAGTTTGTCGGGGGGGCCAGGGGAGACCCAGTACTTC.

This chain uses TRBV9 with TRBJ1-2; weak D call: TRBD1 (6 bases). Germline V CDR1 and CDR2: SGDLS, YYNGEE. Trimming pared 4 bases from V and 4 bases from J, leaving 14 bases between. CDR3 length: 14 amino acids. The CDR3 DNA reads TGTGCCAGCAGCCCCCGAACAGGGAGCTATGGCTACACCTTC. As protein: CASSPRTGSYGYTF.

The rearrangement links TRBV7-8 to TRBJ1-1; D is unclear. Deletions cut 3 bases from V and 5 bases from J, with 16 bases between. Germline V gene sequence: CDR1 SGHVS, CDR2 FQNEAQ. The CDR3 is 15 amino acids. The CDR3 loop is CASSFGGGRETEAFF. In DNA, the CDR3 is TGTGCCAGCAGCTTTGGCGGCGGACGGGAGACTGAAGCTTTCTTT. The full variable domain, its missing parts supplied by reference TRBV7-8 and TRBJ1-1, is GAGVSQSPRYKVAKRGQDVALRCDPISGHVSLFWYQQALGQGPEFLTYFQNEAQLDKSGLPSDRFFAERPEGSVSTLKIQRTQQEDSAVYLCASSFGGGRETEAFFGQGTRLTVV.

This chain connects TRBV9 to TRBJ1-1; D gene unclear. Trimming left V 0 bases short and J 5 bases short, with 8 bases between. This CDR3 region has 13 residues. Per the germline V gene, CDR1 is SGDLS and CDR2 is YYNGEE. The CDR3 loop reads CASSVGGRTEAFF. For the CDR3, the DNA is TGTGCCAGCAGCGTAGGTGGGAGAACTGAAGCTTTCTTT.

V gene TRBV30 combines with J gene TRBJ2-4; 7 nucleotides match TRBD1. This CDR3 has 14 amino acids. The germline CDR1 and CDR2 sequences are GTSNPN and SVGIG (reference sequence). The V segment lost 2 bases and the J segment 8 bases; nucleotides outside the gene matches: 9. This CDR3 reads CAWSHAGGSDIQYF. The CDR3 coding sequence is TGTGCCTGGAGTCACGCAGGGGGTTCGGACATTCAGTACTTC.

J is TRBJ1-1 and V is TRBV27; D is perhaps TRBD1 (5 bases). V lost 10 bases and J 0 bases, leaving 12 bases between the germline ends. The CDR3 consists of 13 residues. Per the germline V gene, CDR1 is MNHEY and CDR2 is SMNVEV (reference sequence). Written as DNA, the CDR3 is TGTGCCACCTCAACAGGCATGAACACTGAAGCTTTCTTT. Its protein is CATSTGMNTEAFF.

In nucleotides, the CDR3 is TGTGCCAGCAGCGCGGGACAGGGATGGGACACTGAAGCTTTCTTT. Translation: CASSAGQGWDTEAFF. V gene TRBV9 combines with J gene TRBJ1-1; 9 bases match TRBD1. CDR1 and CDR2 (germline): SGDLS, YYNGEE. The CDR3 sequence is 15 residues long. J was trimmed by 3 bases and V by 3 bases; bases with no gene match: 6.